The rows below give T cell receptor beta chains drawn from one sample of a study of OX40 agonist ivuxolimab in advanced cancers. TCRdb's table, derived via immunoSEQ multiplex PCR, lists solely in-frame clones and lacks some. Among fewer than 100,000 clones listed, more than 80% were seen once. This specimen consisted of CD4+ or CD8+ T cells sorted from blood, obtained in a trial of the OX40 agonist ivuxolimab. The receptors were gathered from an adult with an advanced solid tumor such as melanoma, head and neck, liver or kidney cancer. Each CDR3 is given with its conserved first and last residue. A D gene is named only where the DNA matches it firmly. For some rows the clone size is stated as once, few or many, or as a class when expanded; others skip it.

d_gene	v_gene	j_gene	abundance	CDR3nt	CDR3aa
TRBD2	TRBV6-4	TRBJ2-3	NA	TGTGCCAGCAGTCGGGGACTAGCGGGAGCAGGAGATACGCAGTATTTT	CASSRGLAGAGDTQYF
NA	TRBV2	TRBJ1-4	NA	TGTGCCAGCAGCTACTCCGGGACGAAGAATGAAAAACTGTTTTTT	CASSYSGTKNEKLFF
NA	TRBV30	TRBJ2-7	NA	TGTGCCTGGAGTGTGTTGGGACCGCTCTCCTACGAGCAGTACTTC	CAWSVLGPLSYEQYF
NA	TRBV6-1	TRBJ1-1	NA	TGTGCCAGCATTCAAGTCACTGAAGCTTTCTTT	CASIQVTEAFF
NA	TRBV10-3	TRBJ2-2	NA	TGTGCCATCAGTGGGTCTAGCGCGAACACCGGGGAGCTGTTTTTT	CAISGSSANTGELFF
NA	TRBV5-1	TRBJ2-3	NA	TGCGCCAGCAGCTTGGCTATCGGAAGCGGGCAACTCACAGATACGCAGTATTTT	CASSLAIGSGQLTDTQYF
NA	TRBV19	TRBJ2-6	NA	TGTGCCAGTAGTATAGGGCTCTCTGGGGCCAACGTCCTGACTTTC	CASSIGLSGANVLTF
NA	TRBV4-1	TRBJ1-1	NA	TGCGCCAGCAGCCCACGGGGGGCAGGAAACCTTATGAACACTGAAGCTTTCTTT	CASSPRGAGNLMNTEAFF
TRBD2	TRBV7-2	TRBJ2-3	NA	TGTGCCAGCAGCTTAGGGGCACGGGGGGGCACAGATACGCAGTATTTT	CASSLGARGGTDTQYF
NA	TRBV2	TRBJ1-4	NA	TGTGCCAGCAGTCCGACGGGTGGGGAAAAACTGTTTTTT	CASSPTGGEKLFF
NA	TRBV2	TRBJ1-5	NA	TGTGCCAGCAGAGGGGGGAGTAATAGCAATCAGCCCCAGCATTTT	CASRGGSNSNQPQHF
TRBD2	TRBV30	TRBJ2-2	NA	TGTGCCTGGAGCCCCTTAGCGGGAGTTAGCGGGGAGCTGTTTTTT	CAWSPLAGVSGELFF
NA	TRBV30	TRBJ2-2	NA	TGTGCCTGGAGTACCCAGGCGAACACCGGGGAGCTGTTTTTT	CAWSTQANTGELFF
NA	TRBV7-9	TRBJ1-4	few	TGTGCCAGCAGTCCGGGACACCAAAATGAAAAACTGTTTTTT	CASSPGHQNEKLFF
TRBD1	TRBV6-5	TRBJ2-3	NA	TGTGCCAGCAGAAAGACCGGGACAGACACAGATACGCAGTATTTT	CASRKTGTDTDTQYF
TRBD1	TRBV9	TRBJ1-1	NA	TGTGCCAGCAGCCCCCGGGACAGATACACTGAAGCTTTCTTT	CASSPRDRYTEAFF
NA	TRBV7-9	TRBJ2-6	NA	TGTGCCAGCAGCTTCCCGGGACTTTCTGGTGGGGCCAACGTCCTGACTTTC	CASSFPGLSGGANVLTF
TRBD1	TRBV2	TRBJ1-5	few	TGTGCCAGCAGTCTCTCCGGACAGGGGAATCAGCCCCAGCATTTT	CASSLSGQGNQPQHF
NA	TRBV28	TRBJ1-1	NA	TGTGCCAGCAGTTCGGGCGCAGCTTTCTTT	CASSSGAAFF
TRBD1	TRBV5-1	TRBJ2-2	NA	TGCGCCAGCAGTTCCGACAGGGGGATTCCGACCGGGGAGCTGTTTTTT	CASSSDRGIPTGELFF
NA	TRBV7-9	TRBJ1-1	NA	TGTGCCAGCAGCTTAGGGGTTGGGGGGCCCGCTGAAGCTTTCTTT	CASSLGVGGPAEAFF
TRBD2	TRBV5-8	TRBJ2-7	NA	TGTGCCAGCAGCCGGGGACTAGCGGGGATTTACGAGCAGTACTTC	CASSRGLAGIYEQYF
NA	TRBV7-3	TRBJ2-5	NA	TGTGCCAGCAGCTTACTCCCAAGACAGAATCAAGAGACCCAGTACTTC	CASSLLPRQNQETQYF
NA	TRBV28	TRBJ2-7	NA	TGTGCCAGCAGTTTACTGAGGTCCGTTTGGTACTTC	CASSLLRSVWYF
NA	TRBV6-1	TRBJ1-2	once	TGTGCCAGCAGTGAATCCGCATTCTATGGCTACACCTTC	CASSESAFYGYTF
NA	TRBV7-3	TRBJ2-1	NA	TGTGCCAGCAGACGAGAGGGGAATGAGCAGTTCTTC	CASRREGNEQFF
TRBD2	TRBV27	TRBJ2-2	NA	TGTGCCAGCAGTTTCTTAGGTAGCGGGGGGGCCAGTGGGAACACCGGGGAGCTGTTTTTT	CASSFLGSGGASGNTGELFF
NA	TRBV6-6	TRBJ1-5	NA	TGTGCCAGCAGTTCGGGACCACAGCCCCAGCATTTT	CASSSGPQPQHF
NA	TRBV6-5	TRBJ2-7	NA	TGTGCCAGCAGGGTCCGGACAGAAAGCCCATACGAGCAGTACTTC	CASRVRTESPYEQYF
NA	TRBV6-5	TRBJ2-3	NA	TGTGCCAGCAGTTACTCGGTAGACTATACGCAGTATTTT	CASSYSVDYTQYF
TRBD1	TRBV5-4	TRBJ2-2	NA	TGTGCCAGCAGCTCACGACAGGGGCGGGTTGGCCCCGGGGAGCTGTTTTTT	CASSSRQGRVGPGELFF
NA	TRBV7-9	TRBJ1-6	NA	TGTGCCAGCAGCTTACGATCGGTGAACCTCCACTTT	CASSLRSVNLHF
NA	TRBV19	TRBJ2-7	few	TGTGCCAGTAGTAGGAGAACCTCCTACGAGCAGTACTTC	CASSRRTSYEQYF
NA	TRBV5-4	TRBJ1-2	few	TGTGCCAGCAGCTTGGACAGTTCCTATGGCTACACCTTC	CASSLDSSYGYTF
NA	TRBV6-6	TRBJ1-1	NA	TGTGCCAGCAGTTACGGGAAGTTCTCAGCTTTCTTT	CASSYGKFSAFF
TRBD1	TRBV27	TRBJ1-4	NA	TGTGCCAGCAGTGAGGGGACAGGGGGTTGGGAAAAACTGTTTTTT	CASSEGTGGWEKLFF
NA	TRBV6-5	TRBJ2-2	NA	TGTGCCAGCAGTTCCCCACATAGGAAACGTGGCGGGGAGCTGTTTTTT	CASSSPHRKRGGELFF
NA	TRBV21-1	TRBJ1-5	few	TGTGCCAGCCGGAAGTTGGCCCAGCATTTT	CASRKLAQHF
NA	TRBV6-5	TRBJ1-5	NA	TGTGCCAGCAGTCCGGGACTCAATCAGCCCCAGCATTTT	CASSPGLNQPQHF
NA	TRBV28	TRBJ2-2	NA	TGTGCCAGCAGTACCCCTGGGAAGGGGGGAAACACCGGGGAGCTGTTTTTT	CASSTPGKGGNTGELFF
TRBD1	TRBV6-6	TRBJ2-7	NA	TGTGCCAGCAGAGACGCCGGGACAGGGGGGTACGAGCAGTACTTC	CASRDAGTGGYEQYF
NA	TRBV7-2	TRBJ2-1	NA	TGTGCCAGCAGCTTAGCGAGGAACAATGAGCAGTTCTTC	CASSLARNNEQFF
NA	TRBV6-1	TRBJ1-5	once	TGTGCCAGCAGTGAAGTATTGCCGGGGAGGGAGGTGCCCCAGCATTTT	CASSEVLPGREVPQHF
TRBD2	TRBV4-2	TRBJ2-5	NA	TGTGCCAGCAGCCACCAGCGGACTAGCGGGAGTGTAAGCCAAGAGACCCAGTACTTC	CASSHQRTSGSVSQETQYF
TRBD1	TRBV7-2	TRBJ1-1	NA	TGTGCCAGCAGCGTCCGTGGGACAGTGAACACTGAAGCTTTCTTT	CASSVRGTVNTEAFF
TRBD1	TRBV7-9	TRBJ1-2	NA	TGTGCCAGCAGCCCAAGGACAGGCCACTATGGCTACACCTTC	CASSPRTGHYGYTF
NA	TRBV2	TRBJ1-5	NA	TGTGCCAGCAGTGTGGGACTGCCAGGTCAGCCCCAGCATTTT	CASSVGLPGQPQHF
NA	TRBV9	TRBJ2-7	NA	TGTGCCAGCAGCGTAGGGGCAGGGAGCTACGAGCAGTACTTC	CASSVGAGSYEQYF
NA	TRBV14	TRBJ2-5	NA	TGTGCCAGCAGCCACCTGGGAATTAGGACCGGGACCCAGTACTTC	CASSHLGIRTGTQYF
NA	TRBV19	TRBJ2-2	NA	TGTGCCAGTAGTATCGGGGGACGAGGCACCGGGGAGCTGTTTTTT	CASSIGGRGTGELFF
NA	TRBV4-1	TRBJ1-1	NA	TGCGCCAGCAGCCAAAGAGTGGTAGCCACTGAAGCTTTCTTT	CASSQRVVATEAFF
TRBD2	TRBV30	TRBJ2-1	NA	TGTGCCTGGAGGAAGAAGGCGGGAGAGGAGCAGTTCTTC	CAWRKKAGEEQFF
NA	TRBV5-1	TRBJ1-2	NA	TGCGCCAGCAGCCTGGCTTCGGGTCCGGGGCTGGGCGAGGGCTACACCTTC	CASSLASGPGLGEGYTF
NA	TRBV18	TRBJ1-1	few	TGTGCCAGCTCACCCTTACAGGGAGATCCTGAAGCTTTCTTT	CASSPLQGDPEAFF
NA	TRBV7-9	TRBJ1-2	NA	TGTGCCAGCAGCCGAAAAGGGTATGGCTACACCTTC	CASSRKGYGYTF
NA	TRBV7-9	TRBJ2-2	NA	TGTGCCAGTGGGAGGAAAGATTCCGGGGAGCTGTTTTTT	CASGRKDSGELFF
NA	TRBV19	TRBJ1-1	NA	TGTGCCAGTAGTATGACATACAACACTGAAGCTTTCTTT	CASSMTYNTEAFF
TRBD1	TRBV6-6	TRBJ1-2	NA	TGTGCCAGCAGCCCCCAGGGGGTTAACTATGGCTACACCTTC	CASSPQGVNYGYTF
NA	TRBV9	TRBJ2-5	NA	TGTGCCAGCAGCGGCAGGGTCCAAGAGACCCAGTACTTC	CASSGRVQETQYF